Below are 27 T cell receptor beta chains sequenced from a single sample in a study of breast tumors, draining lymph nodes, adjacent tissues. Breast cancer patients provided tissue from their axillary draining lymph nodes. TCRdb used MiXCR to reprocess the multiplex PCR reads, holding one entry per CDR3 protein. The sample consists of some 120,000 distinct CDR3 sequences, approximately 20% of them appearing once. Sequencing input: axillary lymph node tissue. Receptors originate from a female donor with breast cancer. Some clones in this sample may be carry-over from other donors' samples.

The sample holds many counts of this clonotype. The CDR3 here is CASSYDGADTQYF. DNA for the CDR3: TGTGCCAGCAGTTACGACGGGGCAGATACGCAGTATTTT. V and J are TRBV6-5 and TRBJ2-3; D is possibly TRBD2 (5 bases). Per the germline V gene, CDR1 is MNHEY and CDR2 is SVGAGI. V was clipped by 2 bases and J by 4 bases, with 7 bases between them. The CDR3 covers 13 residues.

Many counts were recorded for this clonotype. The rearrangement uses TRBV5-1 and TRBJ1-2, with TRBD1 matching 8 bases. The V and J ends lost 0 bases and 8 bases, in that order; junction bases with no gene match: 18. In germline, CDR1 is SGHRS, CDR2 YFSETQ. The CDR3 is 18 amino acids. CDR3 DNA: TGCGCCAGCAGCTTGGCGACGGGACAGGTGATTAACGGTCAAGGCTACACCTTC. Protein product: CASSLATGQVINGQGYTF.

On this clonotype itself: A much bigger clone sits one base away, suggesting this may be a read error. The chain joins TRBV5-1 to TRBJ2-2; D is possibly TRBD2 (6 bases). CDR1 SGHRS and CDR2 YFSETQ come from the germline V gene. This CDR3 region has 15 residues. The DNA for the CDR3 is TGCGCCAGCAGGTCGGGGACCCTGGGGACCGGGGGGCTGTTTTTT. Its protein is CASRSGTLGTGGLFF. The complete variable domain, with remaining parts taken from reference TRBV5-1 and TRBJ2-2, reads KAGVTQTPRYLIKTRGQQVTLSCSPISGHRSVSWYQQTPGQGLQFLFEYFSETQRNKGNFPGRFSGRQFSNSRSEMNVSTLELGDSALYLCASRSGTLGTGGLFFGEGSRLTVL.

This clonotype showed up many times. The gene calls are TRBV6-1 and TRBJ1-3; the D is unclear. Germline V gene lookup returns CDR1 MNHNS and CDR2 SASEGT. The CDR3 consists of 13 residues. The V end was cut by 1 base, the J end by 7 bases, with 8 bases between. CDR3 region: CASSEVSWNTIYF. In DNA, the CDR3 is TGTGCCAGCAGTGAAGTCAGTTGGAACACCATATATTTT.

At least ten counts were recorded for this clonotype. V is TRBV3-1 and J is TRBJ1-6; D ambiguous. This CDR3 has 15 amino acids. The germline V gene has CDR1 LGHDT and CDR2 YNNKEL (reference sequence). V lost 1 base, J lost 7 bases, and 11 bases lay in between. The CDR3 sequence: CASSQVRGGNSPLHF. The CDR3 nucleotides are TGTGCCAGCAGCCAAGTCCGTGGCGGAAATTCACCCCTCCACTTT.

This clonotype was detected ten times or more. The chain combines TRBV4-1 with TRBJ2-3; D not certain. Germline assignment: CDR1 MGHRA and CDR2 YSYEKL. The ends were cut back, 3 bases at V and 4 bases at J, with 8 bases in the middle. This CDR3 has 13 amino acids. The CDR3 spells CASSQTVPDTQYF. Here the CDR3 DNA reads TGCGCCAGCAGCCAGACGGTCCCAGATACGCAGTATTTT.

This clonotype was found many times. The V and J genes are TRBV7-2 and TRBJ1-6; the D is unclear. Germline V CDR1 and CDR2: SGHTA, FQGNSA. V lost 5 bases to trimming and J lost 6 bases, with 11 bases between them. The CDR3 consists of 14 residues. The CDR3 sequence is CASSQTWSNSPLHF. CDR3 DNA: TGTGCCAGCAGCCAAACATGGTCTAATTCACCCCTCCACTTT.

This clonotype was recorded at least ten times. The gene calls are TRBV12-3 or TRBV12-4 and TRBJ2-7; 9 bases map to TRBD2. The CDR3 totals 16 residues. Trimming removed 5 bases from V and 3 bases from J; junction bases left unmatched: 11. The CDR3 DNA is TGTGCCAGCAGTGACCGTGGTGATAGCGGGAGCTACGAGCAGTACTTC. It yields the protein CASSDRGDSGSYEQYF.

The rearrangement joins TRBV18 to TRBJ1-4; maybe TRBD1 (6 bases). Germline V gene lookup returns CDR1 KGHSH and CDR2 LQKENI. The CDR3 contains 15 residues. Trimming pared 4 bases from V and 4 bases from J, leaving 13 bases between. The CDR3 DNA reads as TGTGCCAGCTCACGCAGTGGGGGGCTTAATGAAAAACTGTTTTTT. This gives the protein CASSRSGGLNEKLFF.

This clonotype was recorded only once. The chain joins TRBV9 to TRBJ2-1; maybe TRBD2 (5 bases). This CDR3 region has 14 residues. Germline V gene lookup returns CDR1 SGDLS and CDR2 YYNGEE. Trimming shortened V by 3 bases and J by 5 bases, and 12 bases separated the two germline ends. The CDR3 loop reads CASSDYSVHNEQFF. The DNA for the CDR3 is TGTGCCAGCAGCGACTATAGCGTTCACAATGAGCAGTTCTTC.

Comments on this clonotype: The conserved final phenylalanine or tryptophan is absent from the CDR3, which likely points to a read error. V usage is TRBV6-5 and J usage is TRBJ2-4, with unresolved D. The V gene's germline CDR1 is MNHEY and CDR2 SVGAGI. CDR3 length: 13 amino acids. Trimming removed 4 bases at V and 6 bases at J, with 10 bases between. The CDR3, as DNA: TGTGCCAGCAGTTCCCCGGGCACAAACATTCAGTACCTC. Amino acids: CASSSPGTNIQYL.

This clonotype was seen many times. The genes are TRBV7-9 and TRBJ2-7; the match to TRBD2 covers 7 bases. V was pared by 4 bases and J by 3 bases, with 9 bases of the junction left unmatched. Per the germline V gene, CDR1 is SEHNR and CDR2 is FQNEAQ (reference sequence). The CDR3 extends over 15 amino acids. The CDR3 DNA sequence: TGTGCCAGCAGCTCCGGGCGGGAGTCATACTACGAGCAGTACTTC. Translation gives CASSSGRESYYEQYF.

This clonotype was counted ten times or more. This rearrangement joins TRBV19 to TRBJ2-6; D ambiguous. The V gene lost 4 bases and the J gene lost 2 bases, with 0 bases spanning the gap. The CDR3 is 12 residues long. Germline CDR1 LNHDA, CDR2 SQIVND (reference sequence). The CDR3 DNA follows: TGTGCCAGTAGTACTGGGGCCAACGTCCTGACTTTC. Residues: CASSTGANVLTF.

This clonotype was observed at least ten times. This chain uses TRBV12-3 or TRBV12-4 with TRBJ2-2; D might be TRBD1 (6 bases). CDR3 size: 14 residues. The ends were cut back, 7 bases at V and 1 base at J, with 10 bases in the middle. CDR3 coding DNA: TGTGCCAGCAAAGACAGGCGGAACACCGGGGAGCTGTTTTTT. The encoded protein is CASKDRRNTGELFF.

This clonotype was counted many times. J is TRBJ2-7 and V is TRBV7-9; possible D gene TRBD2, 5 bases. The CDR3 has 11 residues. V lost 5 bases, J lost 5 bases, and 7 bases lay in between. In germline, CDR1 is SEHNR, CDR2 FQNEAQ (reference sequence). The CDR3 DNA follows: TGTGCCAGCAGCCTCGGGAACGAGCAGTACTTC. It specifies CASSLGNEQYF.

V gene TRBV6-1 combines with J gene TRBJ2-1; 15 bases line up with TRBD2. CDR1 is MNHNS, CDR2 SASEGT, per germline. J was trimmed by 1 base and V by 7 bases; bases with no gene match: 8. The CDR3 length is 18 residues. This CDR3 is CASTGLAGGWGSYNEQFF. CDR3 bases: TGTGCCAGCACCGGACTAGCGGGAGGGTGGGGATCCTACAATGAGCAGTTCTTC.

This clonotype was seen only a few times. This chain connects TRBV4-1 to TRBJ2-1; TRBD2 agrees at 14 bases. This CDR3 is built from 21 residues. Germline CDR1 reads MGHRA; CDR2 reads YSYEKL. Trimming cost V 5 bases and J 7 bases; bases outside gene matches: 22. CDR3 DNA: TGCGCCAGCAGCACTAGTCGGAGAGTTAGCAGGACTAGCGGGAGGTGGAATGAGCAGTTCTTC. Translating gives CASSTSRRVSRTSGRWNEQFF.

This clonotype was seen ten or more times. The V call is TRBV9, the J call TRBJ2-5; perhaps TRBD2 as D (6 bases). CDR3 length equals 15 residues. The V end lost 0 bases, the J end lost 3 bases, and 12 bases lay between the germline ends. The germline V gene encodes CDR1 SGDLS and CDR2 YYNGEE. The CDR3 DNA follows: TGTGCCAGCAGCGTAGGTGTAACGGGAGAAGAGACCCAGTACTTC. Protein: CASSVGVTGEETQYF.

As for this clonotype: A much larger clone lies one base from this, so it may be a read error. The chain joins TRBV2 to TRBJ1-4; D not resolved. The CDR3 length is 14 residues. Germline V gene sequence: CDR1 SNHLY, CDR2 FYNNEI. Trimming took off 4 bases at V and 7 bases at J, with 13 bases between the two ends. DNA for the CDR3: TGTGCCAGCAGTGGGTGGGAAGTTAGTGAAAAACTGTTTTTT. Its translation is CASSGWEVSEKLFF.

A few counts support this clonotype. The chain combines TRBV12-3 or TRBV12-4 with TRBJ1-3; a weak D match, TRBD1 (5 bases). Trimming took 2 bases from V and 2 from J, leaving 10 bases between them. The CDR3 contains 15 residues. The CDR3 nucleotides read TGTGCCAGCAGTTTATTTTTCAGGGCTGGAAACACCATATATTTT. This codes for CASSLFFRAGNTIYF.

This clonotype has at least ten counts. The genes are TRBV4-1 and TRBJ1-3; perhaps TRBD1 as D (6 bases). V shed 4 bases and J shed 3 bases, with 10 bases lying between them. The length of the CDR3 is 14 residues. Germline CDR1 is MGHRA and CDR2 is YSYEKL. This CDR3 is CASSPRTVGNTIYF. The CDR3 bases are TGCGCCAGCAGCCCTCGGACAGTTGGAAACACCATATATTTT.

This clonotype was counted ten times or more. The chain couples TRBV5-1 to TRBJ2-4, with D perhaps being TRBD1 or TRBD2 (6 bases each). The CDR3 spans 16 residues. The V gene's germline CDR1 is SGHRS and CDR2 YFSETQ. With 4 bases removed from V and 3 bases from J, the gap between germline ends came to 17 bases. CDR3 residues: CASSGGLGLGKNIQYF. The CDR3 region has the DNA TGCGCCAGCAGCGGGGGGCTGGGCCTGGGCAAAAACATTCAGTACTTC.

As regards this clonotype: A much larger clone differs by one base, so this may be a read error. The J gene is TRBJ2-2, the V gene TRBV11-2, with D perhaps matching TRBD1 (6 bases). Germline loops: CDR1 SGHAT, CDR2 FQNNGV. There are 15 residues in the CDR3. The CDR3 loop is CASSLVTGNTGKLFF. As DNA, the CDR3 is TGTGCCAGCAGCTTAGTTACAGGGAACACCGGGAAGCTGTTTTTT.

This clonotype turned up a few times. This chain connects TRBV3-1 to TRBJ2-3; D perhaps matches TRBD2 (6 bases). Germline CDR1 and CDR2: LGHDT and YNNKEL (reference sequence). This CDR3 is 15 amino acids long. Trimming shortened V by 2 bases and J by 0 bases, and 9 bases separated the two germline ends. The CDR3 bases are TGTGCCAGCAGCCAACTTAGCGGTAGCACAGATACGCAGTATTTT. It encodes CASSQLSGSTDTQYF.

There are many counts of this clonotype. The chain recombines TRBV6-5 with TRBJ1-2, with D possibly matching TRBD1 (6 bases). The CDR3 has 15 amino acids. Germline CDR1 is MNHEY and CDR2 is SVGAGI. V lost 6 bases and J 0 bases, leaving 14 bases between the germline ends. CDR3 bases: TGTGCCAGCAGACTAGACAGGATTTCTAACTATGGCTACACCTTC. Its translation is CASRLDRISNYGYTF.

The V and J genes are TRBV28 and TRBJ2-4; 14 positions match TRBD2. Per the germline V gene, CDR1 is MDHEN and CDR2 is SYDVKM. V was pared by 6 bases and J by 1 base, with 8 bases of the junction left unmatched. The CDR3 sequence is 18 residues long. For the CDR3, the DNA is TGTGCCAGCAGCGGGACTAGCGGGAGAAGCTGGGCCAAAAACATTCAGTACTTC. Translating it yields CASSGTSGRSWAKNIQYF. Drawing the rest from reference TRBV28 and TRBJ2-4, the complete variable domain is DVKVTQSSRYLVKRTGEKVFLECVQDMDHENMFWYRQDPGLGLRLIYFSYDVKMKEKGDIPEGYSVSREKKERFSLILESASTNQTSMYLCASSGTSGRSWAKNIQYFGAGTRLSVL.

This clonotype was seen many times. This chain links TRBV6-1 with TRBJ2-7, with D maybe TRBD2 (5 bases). Germline V gene sequence: CDR1 MNHNS, CDR2 SASEGT. V lost 6 bases and J lost 2, with 14 bases in between. The CDR3 covers 14 residues. CDR3 DNA: TGTGCCAGCAGGGAGGATAAGAAGGCCTACGAGCAGTACTTC. It codes for CASREDKKAYEQYF.